Shown below are 28 T cell receptor beta chains from a single sample sequenced in a study of T-cell memory formation after mild COVID-19. Using its own MiXCR run on the 5' RACE reads, TCRdb lists one record per CDR3 protein. This table holds 200,000 to 300,000 distinct CDR3 sequences, roughly 17% found once. The sequenced sample was PBMCs or a T cell subset sorted from them (not recorded which). The receptors were sampled from a man aged 18 to 35 who had mild COVID-19 (a few samples of this study predate the infection). Cell type and time point are not known.

This clonotype was detected a few times. V gene TRBV12-3 or TRBV12-4 combines with J gene TRBJ2-7; the D call may be TRBD1 or TRBD2 (5 bases each). This CDR3 has 13 amino acids. The V end lost 4 bases, the J end lost 1 base, and 8 bases lay between the germline ends. The CDR3 reads CASSWDGSYEQYF. The CDR3 nucleotides are TGTGCCAGCAGTTGGGACGGATCCTACGAGCAGTACTTC.

The rearrangement links TRBV12-3 or TRBV12-4 to TRBJ2-2; TRBD1 might be the D (6 bases). V was pared by 5 bases and J by 4 bases, with 11 bases between. This CDR3 spans 14 amino acids. Written as DNA, the CDR3 is TGTGCCAGCAGTAACAGGGACGGCACCGGGGAGCTGTTTTTT. Translating gives CASSNRDGTGELFF.

In this sample, this clonotype turned up many times. This CDR3 is CSAYPPGRSYNEQFF. The CDR3 region has the DNA TGCAGTGCTTATCCTCCGGGACGCTCCTACAATGAGCAGTTCTTC. The chain is built from TRBV20-1 and TRBJ2-1; either TRBD1 or TRBD2 may fit D (5 bases each). The germline V and J ends were trimmed by 5 bases and 0 bases, with 14 bases remaining between them. Germline V gives CDR1 DFQATT, CDR2 SNEGSKA (reference sequence). CDR3 length: 15 residues.

The CDR3 sequence: CASSGAPIEQFF. The CDR3 nucleotides read TGTGCCAGCAGCGGCGCGCCGATAGAGCAGTTCTTC. The gene calls are TRBV5-4 and TRBJ2-1; D is uncertain. Trimming left V 4 bases short and J 10 bases short, with 12 bases between. The CDR3 loop spans 12 amino acids. Germline lookup yields CDR1 SGHNT and CDR2 YYREEE (reference sequence).

The chain is built from TRBV7-6 and TRBJ2-7, with 9 bases identical to TRBD2. V gave up 2 bases and J gave up 2 bases; unmatched junction bases: 4. The CDR3 spans 15 residues. CDR1 and CDR2 from the germline V gene are SGHVS and FNYEAQ. This CDR3 is CASSLKAGGAYEQYV. For the CDR3, the DNA is TGTGCCAGCAGCTTAAAAGCGGGGGGTGCCTACGAGCAGTACGTC.

V usage is TRBV2 and J usage is TRBJ1-1, with 7 positions matching TRBD1. The CDR3 is 13 residues long. CDR1 SNHLY and CDR2 FYNNEI come from the germline V gene. V lost 8 bases and J lost 5; bases outside the gene matches: 8. CDR3 coding DNA: TGTGCCAGCTCAGACAGGGAGGCAACTGAAGCTTTCTTT. Its protein product is CASSDREATEAFF.

The chain couples TRBV12-3 or TRBV12-4 to TRBJ2-5, with 8 bases identical to TRBD2. CDR3 length: 13 amino acids. With V trimmed by 9 bases and J by 5 bases, 8 bases remained unmatched. CDR3 sequence reads: CARYPGGEETQYF. The CDR3 bases are TGTGCCAGATACCCCGGGGGGGAGGAGACCCAGTACTTC.

There are a few counts of this clonotype. This chain joins TRBV7-8 and TRBJ1-2; tentative D call: TRBD1 (6 bases). Germline V lookup: CDR1 SGHVS, CDR2 FQNEAQ. V lost 5 bases and J 8 bases, leaving 9 bases between the germline ends. The CDR3 has 11 residues. CDR3 region: CASSNREGYTF. DNA of the CDR3: TGTGCCAGCAGCAACAGGGAAGGCTACACCTTC.

The chain uses TRBV12-3 or TRBV12-4 and TRBJ1-2; no clear D. V lost 1 base and J 1 base, leaving 7 bases between the germline ends. This CDR3 is built from 14 residues. This CDR3 reads CASSLVPSNYGYTF. CDR3 DNA sequence: TGTGCCAGCAGTTTAGTTCCGAGTAACTATGGCTACACCTTC.

This clonotype was picked up a small number of times. The J gene is TRBJ1-5, the V gene TRBV5-1; D not certain. Germline V gene lookup returns CDR1 SGHRS and CDR2 YFSETQ. CDR3 size: 15 residues. Trimming stripped 0 bases from V and 0 bases from J, with 7 bases between. Here the CDR3 reads CASSLVGNSNQPQHF. The CDR3 coding sequence is TGCGCCAGCAGCTTGGTAGGTAATAGCAATCAGCCCCAGCATTTT.

In its sample, this clonotype was seen a few times. The genes are TRBV27 and TRBJ1-6; D remains ambiguous. Germline V gene data show CDR1 as MNHEY and CDR2 as SMNVEV (reference sequence). The CDR3 has 16 amino acids. V was cut by 3 bases and J by 6 bases, with 15 bases left in between. CDR3 DNA: TGTGCCAGCAGTTTCCGGGTCTCGGTGGGTAATTCACCCCTCCACTTT. Its protein is CASSFRVSVGNSPLHF.

The chain is built from TRBV20-1 and TRBJ2-2; 11 bases line up with TRBD2. The junction had 7 bases not matched to a gene; V was cut back by 0 bases and J by 7 bases. The germline CDR1 and CDR2 sequences are DFQATT and SNEGSKA (reference sequence). The CDR3 loop spans 16 amino acids. CDR3 region: CSARDQLAGGIGELFF. The CDR3 DNA reads as TGCAGTGCTAGAGATCAGCTAGCGGGGGGCATCGGGGAGCTGTTTTTT.

This clonotype was seen only a few times. The CDR3 region is CATRDRGADTQYF. The CDR3 nucleotides are TGTGCCACCCGGGATCGGGGTGCAGATACGCAGTATTTT. V usage is TRBV24-1 and J usage is TRBJ2-3; D may be TRBD2 (5 bases). The CDR3 spans 13 residues. V was cut by 9 bases and J by 4 bases, with 13 bases left in between. Germline CDR1 is KGHDR and CDR2 is SFDVKD.

This clonotype occurred a few times. V is TRBV3-1 and J is TRBJ2-5, with TRBD1 identical over 8 bases. Germline V gives CDR1 LGHDT, CDR2 YNNKEL (reference sequence). This CDR3 region has 12 residues. Trimming at V came to 4 bases and at J to 5 bases, leaving 0 bases not matched to a gene. The CDR3 loop is CASSRTGETQYF. The CDR3 DNA reads as TGTGCCAGCAGCCGGACAGGGGAGACCCAGTACTTC.

The chain is built from TRBV20-1 and TRBJ2-7, with a tentative D call TRBD2 (6 bases). Trimming pared 7 bases from V and 7 bases from J, leaving 8 bases between. Germline CDR1 reads DFQATT; CDR2 reads SNEGSKA (reference sequence). This CDR3 spans 9 amino acids. The CDR3 bases are TGCAGTGTGGGGGGAGAGCAGTACGTC. This sequence encodes CSVGGEQYV.

A single count supports this clonotype. J is TRBJ1-1 and V is TRBV3-1; D perhaps matches TRBD1 (5 bases). Germline CDR1 is LGHDT and CDR2 is YNNKEL (reference sequence). V was shortened by 4 bases and J by 1 base, with 13 bases between the two germline ends. This CDR3 region has 15 residues. The CDR3 sequence: CASSPRGSWNTEAFF. For the CDR3, the DNA is TGTGCCAGCAGCCCTAGGGGCAGCTGGAACACTGAAGCTTTCTTT.

The chain has TRBV9 and TRBJ2-1; 9 positions agree with TRBD2. Germline lookup yields CDR1 SGDLS and CDR2 YYNGEE. Trimming cost V 5 bases and J 1 base; bases outside gene matches: 7. The CDR3 sequence is 16 residues long. In nucleotides, the CDR3 is TGTGCCAGCAGTGGGCTAGCGGGGCCTTCCTACAATGAGCAGTTCTTC. As protein: CASSGLAGPSYNEQFF.

This clonotype was found a few times. The V gene is TRBV4-2, the J gene TRBJ1-5, with 9 bases matching TRBD1. Losses at the gene ends were 0 bases for V and 7 bases for J; bases not matched to a gene: 7. The CDR3 has 16 residues. Per germline, CDR1 LGHNA and CDR2 YNFKEQ. CDR3 loop: CASSQDPGQGHQPQHF. In nucleotides, the CDR3 is TGTGCCAGCAGCCAAGATCCCGGACAGGGGCACCAGCCCCAGCATTTT.

V and J are TRBV7-3 and TRBJ2-1, with 8 bases that match TRBD2. Germline V lookup: CDR1 SGHTA, CDR2 FQGTGA. Trimming cost V 5 bases and J 7 bases; bases outside gene matches: 10. The CDR3 is made up of 15 amino acids. CDR3 in amino acids: CASSISGAERNEQFF. The CDR3 DNA follows: TGTGCCAGCAGCATTAGCGGGGCTGAACGAAATGAGCAGTTCTTC.

This clonotype was observed a handful of times. This rearrangement joins TRBV6-6 to TRBJ2-4; D is perhaps TRBD2 (7 bases). Trimming removed 6 bases from V and 6 bases from J, with 12 bases in between. Germline CDR1 is MNHNY and CDR2 is SVGAGI (reference sequence). The CDR3 consists of 13 residues. The DNA of the CDR3 is TGTGCCAGCAGCCGCGGGGGCGCAAACATTCAGTACTTC. Amino acids: CASSRGGANIQYF.

The rearrangement joins TRBV6-2 or TRBV6-3 to TRBJ2-3; D not resolved. V was trimmed by 5 bases and J by 2 bases, leaving 20 bases between them. CDR1 is MNHEY, CDR2 SVGEGT, per germline. The CDR3 runs 17 residues. DNA for the CDR3: TGTGCCAGCAGTCACGACGGCCTGAGGCTCCCCACAGATACGCAGTATTTT. Translating gives CASSHDGLRLPTDTQYF.

This clonotype was recorded a few times. The V gene is TRBV7-9, the J gene TRBJ1-1; D remains ambiguous. V was clipped by 4 bases and J by 1 base, with 13 bases between them. Per the germline V gene, CDR1 is SEHNR and CDR2 is FQNEAQ (reference sequence). This CDR3 spans 15 amino acids. The CDR3 region has the DNA TGTGCCAGCAGCTACGAACCAGCAGCGAACACTGAAGCTTTCTTT. Translation: CASSYEPAANTEAFF.

The chain uses TRBV27 and TRBJ2-1; no definite D call. Germline values: CDR1 MNHEY, CDR2 SMNVEV (reference sequence). The length of the CDR3 is 15 residues. Trimming stripped 6 bases from V and 6 bases from J, with 18 bases between. The CDR3 region has the DNA TGTGCCAGCAGCAATAGGGAAGACCAGTCCAATGAGCAGTTCTTC. Protein product: CASSNREDQSNEQFF.

Many counts were recorded for this clonotype. The chain couples TRBV6-6 to TRBJ2-5; TRBD1 aligns across 7 bases. CDR1 and CDR2 from the germline V gene are MNHNY and SVGAGI (reference sequence). This CDR3 comprises 14 residues. J was trimmed by 2 bases and V by 6 bases; bases with no gene match: 6. The CDR3 loop reads CASSKGQPQETQYF. The CDR3 DNA sequence: TGTGCCAGCAGCAAGGGACAGCCACAAGAGACCCAGTACTTC.

The gene calls are TRBV6-5 and TRBJ1-5, with D perhaps matching TRBD1 (5 bases). V lost 0 bases to trimming and J lost 7 bases, with 13 bases between them. This CDR3 region has 15 residues. CDR1 is MNHEY, CDR2 SVGAGI, per germline. The CDR3 region has the DNA TGTGCCAGCAGTTACTCGGCACGGCGGGACCAGCCCCAGCATTTT. Its translation: CASSYSARRDQPQHF.

This rearrangement joins TRBV20-1 to TRBJ1-1; 8 bases align to TRBD1. This CDR3 is built from 15 residues. Per the germline V gene, CDR1 is DFQATT and CDR2 is SNEGSKA (reference sequence). The V gene end was trimmed by 1 base and the J gene end by 1 base; junction bases not matched to a gene: 5. Written as DNA, the CDR3 is TGCAGTGCTAGAGCCGGGACAGGATCGAACACTGAAGCTTTCTTT. As protein: CSARAGTGSNTEAFF.

There are many counts of this clonotype. The rearrangement joins TRBV4-3 to TRBJ2-4; 10 bases line up with TRBD1. V lost 3 bases to trimming and J lost 9 bases; unmatched junction nucleotides: 5. CDR1 and CDR2 from the germline V gene are LGHNA and YSLEER. CDR3 length: 14 residues. For the CDR3, the DNA is TGCGCCAGCAGCCATGACAGGGGGCTAGGCATTCAGTACTTC. Translated, it gives CASSHDRGLGIQYF.

This clonotype was observed many times. The V call is TRBV7-8, the J call TRBJ1-1; D remains ambiguous. The CDR3 length is 12 residues. Deletions cut 1 base from V and 6 bases from J, with 6 bases between. CDR1 is SGHVS and CDR2 is FQNEAQ in the germline V gene. The CDR3 loop is CASSLDSAEAFF. Here the CDR3 DNA reads TGTGCCAGCAGCTTAGATTCGGCTGAAGCTTTCTTT.